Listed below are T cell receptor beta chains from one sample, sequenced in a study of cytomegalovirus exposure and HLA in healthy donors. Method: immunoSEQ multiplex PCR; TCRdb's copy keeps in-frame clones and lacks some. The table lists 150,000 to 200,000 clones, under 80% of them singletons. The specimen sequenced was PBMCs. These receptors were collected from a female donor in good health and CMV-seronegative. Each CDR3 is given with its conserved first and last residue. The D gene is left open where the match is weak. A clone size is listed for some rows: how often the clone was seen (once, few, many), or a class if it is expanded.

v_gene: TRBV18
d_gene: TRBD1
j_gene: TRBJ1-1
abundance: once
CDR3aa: CASSSLPGQGNTEAFF
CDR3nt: TGTGCCAGCTCATCACTTCCGGGACAGGGGAACACTGAAGCTTTCTTT

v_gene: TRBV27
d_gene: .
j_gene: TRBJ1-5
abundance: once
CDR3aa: CASRRQFNQPQHF
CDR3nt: TGTGCCAGCAGGAGACAGTTCAATCAGCCCCAGCATTTT

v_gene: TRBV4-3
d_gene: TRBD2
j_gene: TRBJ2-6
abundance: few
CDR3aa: CASSQARGAGASGANVLTF
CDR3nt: TGCGCCAGCAGCCAGGCCAGGGGAGCGGGGGCCTCTGGGGCCAACGTCCTGACTTTC

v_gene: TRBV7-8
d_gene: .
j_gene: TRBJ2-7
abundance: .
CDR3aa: CASRYNTGFGEQYF
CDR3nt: TGTGCCAGCAGATATAATACAGGGTTCGGCGAGCAGTACTTC

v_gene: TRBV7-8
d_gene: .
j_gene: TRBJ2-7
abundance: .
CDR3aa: CASSFAGTPNSGEQYF
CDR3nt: TGTGCCAGCAGCTTCGCCGGGACTCCCAATTCGGGGGAGCAGTACTTC

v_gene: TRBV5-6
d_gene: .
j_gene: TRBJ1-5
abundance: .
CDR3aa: CASSLLTASDQPQHF
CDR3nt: TGTGCCAGCAGCTTATTGACAGCCTCTGATCAGCCCCAGCATTTT

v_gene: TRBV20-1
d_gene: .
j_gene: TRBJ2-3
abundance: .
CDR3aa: CSAPLVYAQYF
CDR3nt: TGCAGTGCTCCACTAGTTTATGCGCAGTATTTT

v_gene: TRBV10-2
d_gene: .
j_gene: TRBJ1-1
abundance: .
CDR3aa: CASRDMNTEAFF
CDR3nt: TGCGCCAGCAGAGACATGAACACTGAAGCTTTCTTT

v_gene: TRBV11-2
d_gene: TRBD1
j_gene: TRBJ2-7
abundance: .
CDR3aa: CASSQGTGITYEQYF
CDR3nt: TGTGCCAGCAGCCAGGGGACAGGGATCACCTACGAGCAGTACTTC

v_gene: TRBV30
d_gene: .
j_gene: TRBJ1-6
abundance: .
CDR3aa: CAWYGGGDSPLHF
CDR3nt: TGTGCCTGGTACGGCGGGGGCGATTCACCCCTCCACTTT